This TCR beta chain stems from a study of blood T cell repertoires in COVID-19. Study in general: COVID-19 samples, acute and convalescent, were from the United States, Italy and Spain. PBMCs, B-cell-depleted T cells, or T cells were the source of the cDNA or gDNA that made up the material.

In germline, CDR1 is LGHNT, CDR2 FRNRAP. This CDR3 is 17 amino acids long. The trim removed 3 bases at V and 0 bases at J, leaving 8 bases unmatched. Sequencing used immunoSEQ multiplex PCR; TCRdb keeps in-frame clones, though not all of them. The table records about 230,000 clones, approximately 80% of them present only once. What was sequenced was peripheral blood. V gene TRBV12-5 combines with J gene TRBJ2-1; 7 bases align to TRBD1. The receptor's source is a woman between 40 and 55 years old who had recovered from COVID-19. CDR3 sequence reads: CASGFRTGASSYNEQFF. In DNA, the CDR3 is TGTGCTAGTGGTTTCCGGACAGGTGCAAGCTCCTACAATGAGCAGTTCTTC. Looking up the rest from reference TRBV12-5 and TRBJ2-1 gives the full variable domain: DARVTQTPRHKVTEMGQEVTMRCQPILGHNTVFWYRQTMMQGLELLAYFRNRAPLDDSGMPKDRFSAEMPDATLATLKIQPSEPRDSAVYFCASGFRTGASSYNEQFFGPGTRLTVL.